One T cell receptor beta chain is described in this entry. Its antigen is unknown. The assay was immunoSEQ multiplex PCR, and TCRdb's table has in-frame clones only and misses some. The table includes some 84,000 clones, around 90% detected once. The data derive from a study of cytomegalovirus exposure and HLA in healthy donors. Study-level findings and limits: Most TCR sequences were rare, but some public TCRs occurred in many donors.

Trimming cost V 3 bases and J 9 bases, with 14 bases left between them. CDR3 size: 13 residues. Germline V gives CDR1 WNHNN, CDR2 SYGVQD (reference sequence). It was the approximately 110-subject validation cohort, separate from the approximately 620-subject first cohort, to which the donors belonged. Input material: PBMCs. The sequence came from a man aged 25 to 45 in good health and CMV-seronegative. The chain links TRBV10-1 to TRBJ1-1; D is undetermined. This CDR3 reads CASSEYRGNQAFF. CDR3 bases: TGCGCCAGCAGTGAATATCGGGGAAATCAAGCTTTCTTT.